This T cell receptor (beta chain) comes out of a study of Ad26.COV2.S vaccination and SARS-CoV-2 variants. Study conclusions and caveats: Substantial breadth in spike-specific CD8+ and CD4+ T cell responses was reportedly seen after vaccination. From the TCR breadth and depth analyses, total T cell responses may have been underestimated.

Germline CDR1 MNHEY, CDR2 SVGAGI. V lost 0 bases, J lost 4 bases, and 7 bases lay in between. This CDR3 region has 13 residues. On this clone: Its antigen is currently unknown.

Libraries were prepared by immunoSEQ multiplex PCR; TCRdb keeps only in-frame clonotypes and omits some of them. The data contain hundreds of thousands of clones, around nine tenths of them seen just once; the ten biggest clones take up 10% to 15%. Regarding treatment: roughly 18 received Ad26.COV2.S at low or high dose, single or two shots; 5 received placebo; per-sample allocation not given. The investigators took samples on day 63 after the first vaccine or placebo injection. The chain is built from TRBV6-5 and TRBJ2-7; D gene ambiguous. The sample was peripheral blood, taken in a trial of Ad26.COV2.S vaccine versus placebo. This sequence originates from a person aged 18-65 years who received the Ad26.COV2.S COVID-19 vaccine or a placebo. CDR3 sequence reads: CASSYSVEYEQYF. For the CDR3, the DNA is TGTGCCAGCAGTTACTCGGTAGAGTACGAGCAGTACTTC.